This T cell receptor (beta chain) was identified during a study of memory CD4+ T cells and cytomegalovirus serostatus. Study summary: Donors were healthy Belgian adults, some 10 CMV seropositive and about two dozen seronegative.

The assay was immunoSEQ multiplex PCR, and TCRdb's table has in-frame clones only and misses some. The data contain some 30,000 clones, 65% to 80% of them seen just once; the ten biggest clones take up roughly 0.63%. J gave up 4 bases and V 4 bases, and 6 bases lay outside the gene matches. CDR1 is SGHAT, CDR2 FQNNGV, per germline. The CDR3 is 15 residues long. Study-level findings and limits: Median bootstrapped AUC for CMV status was approximately 0.96 originally, roughly 0.92 US-trained. The CMV-associated TCR signature appears largely within the CD4+ memory repertoire.

The sort gate was single viable CD3+CD4+CD8-CD45RO+ cells for memory CD4+ T cells. This clone has just one count. The antigen is unknown. The material sequenced was memory CD4+ T cells from blood. The chain joins TRBV11-2 to TRBJ2-5, with 10 bases lining up with TRBD1. The TCR sequence derives from an adult in good health and CMV-seronegative. Some clones in this sample may be carry-over from other donors' samples. For the CDR3, the DNA is TGTGCCAGCAGCTCTGACAGGGGGCTAGGAGAGACCCAGTACTTC. Its protein is CASSSDRGLGETQYF.